A selection of T cell receptor beta chains follows, all from one sample in a study of blood T cell repertoires in COVID-19. Sequenced by immunoSEQ multiplex PCR; TCRdb stores in-frame clones only, minus some. The table includes 270,000 or so clones, around 87% detected once. The sequenced material came from peripheral blood. The receptors stem from an older woman with COVID-19, enrolled during active disease. Each CDR3 is given with its conserved first and last residue. The D gene is left open where the match is weak. Clone size is not always given. Where it is, it says once, few, many or a class for expanded clones.

size,D,J,V,length,DNA,CDR3
few,NA,TRBJ1-1,TRBV5-1,14,TGCGCCAGCAGCTTGGACGGGGGTGGGACTGAAGCTTTCTTT,CASSLDGGGTEAFF
NA,TRBD1,TRBJ1-5,TRBV19,16,TGTGCCAGTAGTATAGTGGGGACAGGCCCCAATCAGCCCCAGCATTTT,CASSIVGTGPNQPQHF
NA,TRBD1,TRBJ1-2,TRBV18,18,TGTGCCAGCTCCCACGAGCGACAGGGCCCCCTAGACGCCTATGGCTACACCTTC,CASSHERQGPLDAYGYTF
once,NA,TRBJ1-6,TRBV7-2,16,TGTGCCAGCAGCTTAGCGCCGGAGCTATTTGTTTCACCCCTCCACTTT,CASSLAPELFVSPLHF
NA,NA,TRBJ1-4,TRBV5-4,13,TGTGCCAGCAGCTTCGTCGGGGATGAAAAACTGTTTTTT,CASSFVGDEKLFF
once,NA,TRBJ1-2,TRBV5-6,14,TGTGCCAGCAGCTGGGGACAAACTAACTATGGCTACACCTTC,CASSWGQTNYGYTF
NA,TRBD2,TRBJ2-2,TRBV2,16,TGTGCCAGCAGACCAGGGACTAGCGGGGGGCCCGGGGAGCTGTTTTTT,CASRPGTSGGPGELFF
NA,NA,TRBJ2-3,TRBV30,13,TGTGCCTGGAGTTCCGGGGGTCCGGTAGCGCAGTATTTT,CAWSSGGPVAQYF
NA,NA,TRBJ1-5,TRBV27,15,TGTGCCAGCAGTTTATGGGGGGAGAGCAATCAGCCCCAGCATTTT,CASSLWGESNQPQHF
NA,NA,TRBJ1-1,TRBV5-1,14,TGCGCCAGCAGCTCCTACAGGGTCAACACTGAAGCTTTCTTT,CASSSYRVNTEAFF
NA,TRBD1,TRBJ1-1,TRBV19,14,TGTGCCAGTAGTAGGCAGGGGGCTAACACTGAAGCTTTCTTT,CASSRQGANTEAFF
NA,NA,TRBJ1-4,TRBV6-5,16,TGTGCCAGCAGTTATAGCCTTCCCAGGGTCCGCGAAAAACTGTTTTTT,CASSYSLPRVREKLFF
NA,TRBD1,TRBJ1-2,TRBV2,15,TGTGCCAGCACGGGACAGGGTCTCATAACTTATGGCTACACCTTC,CASTGQGLITYGYTF
NA,NA,TRBJ1-1,TRBV11-3,13,TGTGCCAGCAGCCCAAGTCGGGACACTGAAGCTTTCTTT,CASSPSRDTEAFF
NA,TRBD1,TRBJ2-1,TRBV9,15,TGTGCCAGCAGCGTATCTACAGGGGCCTACAATGAGCAGTTCTTC,CASSVSTGAYNEQFF
NA,NA,TRBJ2-5,TRBV11-3,16,TGTGCCAGCAGCTGGGGAGGGACAGGCCGCCAAGAGACCCAGTACTTC,CASSWGGTGRQETQYF
NA,NA,TRBJ1-5,TRBV11-1,13,TGTGCCAGCAGCTTGGAGATGCGTCAGCCCCAGCATTTT,CASSLEMRQPQHF
NA,TRBD1,TRBJ1-6,TRBV6-2/TRBV6-3,20,TGTGCCAGCAGTTACTCCATCGGGACAGGGACGAGCTCCTATAATTCACCCCTCCACTTT,CASSYSIGTGTSSYNSPLHF
NA,NA,TRBJ2-2,TRBV4-2,14,TGTGCCAGCAGCGGGGGGGGCCCCACCGGGGAGCTGTTTTTT,CASSGGGPTGELFF
NA,NA,TRBJ2-3,TRBV1,21,TGCACCAGCAGCCAAGATGCAGAGACTAGCGGGGGGTCCCGTGTTGCAGATACGCAGTATTTT,CTSSQDAETSGGSRVADTQYF
NA,TRBD2,TRBJ2-4,TRBV5-6,13,TGTGCCAGCAGCACAGACATGGCGGGGGTTCAGTACTTC,CASSTDMAGVQYF
NA,NA,TRBJ1-1,TRBV7-9,15,TGTGCCAGCAGCGTCACAGGGTTACGTCTAGCTGAAGCTTTCTTT,CASSVTGLRLAEAFF
NA,TRBD1,TRBJ1-2,TRBV19,14,TGTGCCAGTAGGGACAGGGGAAGGGGCTATGGCTACACCTTC,CASRDRGRGYGYTF
NA,TRBD1,TRBJ2-7,TRBV10-3,14,TGTGCCATCAGGAGGGACAGGGGGCACCACGAGCAGTACTTC,CAIRRDRGHHEQYF
NA,NA,TRBJ1-1,TRBV6-2/TRBV6-3,12,TGTGCCAGCAGCAGGAGGAACACTGAAGCTTTCTTT,CASSRRNTEAFF
once,TRBD1,TRBJ1-6,TRBV18,17,TGTGCCAGCTCACTCAGACAGGGCCAGGAGTATAATTCACCCCTCCACTTT,CASSLRQGQEYNSPLHF
few,NA,TRBJ1-2,TRBV19,15,TGTGCCAGTAGACGCGTGCAGGGGTATGGCTATGGCTACACCTTC,CASRRVQGYGYGYTF
NA,NA,TRBJ2-7,TRBV6-1,17,TGTGCCAGCAGTGAACAACCTGGAGGGGACGGCTTATACGAGCAGTACTTC,CASSEQPGGDGLYEQYF
NA,TRBD2,TRBJ2-7,TRBV6-5,15,TGTGCCAGCAGTTACTCGACTAGCGGGCCCTACGAGCAGTACTTC,CASSYSTSGPYEQYF
once,NA,TRBJ2-3,TRBV11-2,12,TGTGCCAGCAGCTTCCCGGGGGATACGCAGTATTTT,CASSFPGDTQYF
NA,NA,TRBJ2-1,TRBV4-2,16,TGTGCCAGCAGCCGCCAACCGGGGGAATCCTACAATGAGCAGTTCTTC,CASSRQPGESYNEQFF
NA,NA,TRBJ2-1,TRBV15,15,TGTGCCACCAGCCCAAGACTAGGGAGCGGCAATGAGCAGTTCTTC,CATSPRLGSGNEQFF
NA,TRBD1,TRBJ1-4,TRBV19,15,TGTGCCAGTAGTTCAATACAGGGGCCTAATGAAAAACTGTTTTTT,CASSSIQGPNEKLFF